This TCR beta chain was identified in a study of cytomegalovirus exposure and HLA in healthy donors (dated by TCRdb to the late 2010s). In the study overall: In an earlier analysis of some 610 of the donors, under 300 Gb of sequence data and 90 million to 120 million unique TCR beta sequences from about 179 million T cells were reported. Alongside the repertoire data, information on donor age, sex, ethnicity and CMV serostatus was compiled. To study patterns of TCR occurrence, a later analysis re-analyzed previously published TCR beta repertoires from around 660 donors and added high-resolution HLA genotyping. Rather than using new phenotypic data, the later analysis identified candidate immune exposures from TCR beta sequences and from how often those sequences occurred across donors. Besides the first cohort of 500 to 700 subjects, a separate validation cohort made up of 120 different subjects was used. A later genetic analysis used genome-wide SNP genotypes for about 60% of the roughly 700 donors, treating that subset as a discovery cohort. Approximately 330 gigabases of sequencing data and around 90 million unique TCR sequences made up an early release that covered several hundred HLA-typed donors. To decide whether each TCR beta V gene segment behaved as functional or pseudogenic, an earlier analysis of approximately 590 of the donors relied on high-throughput TCR beta sequencing. Several DR-DQ haplotypes were treated as single units for association and clustering because of strong linkage in the cohort. Class I and class II HLA loci were covered by the typing at four-digit resolution. To predict cytomegalovirus infection status, the study brought together high-throughput TCR immunosequencing, statistical association of individual TCRs with disease status, and machine learning. Across about 370 genotyped donors of the cohort, an average of approximately 220,000 unique TCR beta nucleotide sequences per donor were sequenced, and roughly 20% of those sequences were non-productive. Typing coverage differed by locus: A, B, C, DRB1 and DQB1 were typed in about 620-640 donors, DQA1 in about 500, DPA1 in some 610, and DPB1 in 400 to 480. All discovery cohort repertoires had been generated using a single sequencing platform. The study aimed to test whether signatures of past pathogen exposure could be identified by cataloging public T cell receptors. Using immunosequencing, the study profiled T cell repertoires from around 680 subjects and related those repertoires to cytomegalovirus serostatus. Of the 300 to 500 genotyped donors, 80% to 90% were placed in the genetic ancestry cluster associated with self-reported Caucasian donors. Broad study findings and their caveats: In an earlier analysis of roughly 500 of the donors, most TCR beta V segments appeared in productive rearrangements about 87% or about 30% of the time, broadly matching IMGT annotations. A later analysis reported that several top co-occurrence clusters appeared linked to parvovirus B19, influenza, CMV and Epstein-Barr virus. Some IMGT-functional V segments, including TRBV6-2 and TRBV6-3, could not be distinguished by the 87-base-pair reads and were therefore excluded. Most TCR sequences were observed very rarely across donors, whereas some public TCRs were present in many individuals. The sequencing pipeline was judged likely to have produced a cluster of highly shared sequence variants as a technical artifact. When HLA alleles, especially DR and DQ, strongly co-occurred, attributing TCR associations to individual alleles was difficult. In a later analysis, most CMV-associated TCR beta chains were found to appear HLA-restricted, with HLA associations seemingly driven largely by CMV exposure. In a later analysis, HLA-associated TCR beta chains showed more clonal expansion and lower generation probabilities than non-associated chains that were equally common. The only immune exposure information available for the cohort was CMV serostatus. The cohort was sequenced for TCR beta chains only, and without alpha or paired-chain data the features that could be detected were limited. According to a later genetic analysis, donors in an Asian-associated ancestry cluster had fewer N-insertions in productive TCRs than the roughly 660-donor mean. The authors suggested that the approach could potentially be extended to other disease states and immunological phenotypes. In a later analysis, the rate of TCR association differed among HLA loci, with DRB1 alleles having the most associated TCRs and HLA-C alleles having the fewest. An association between a missense DCLRE1C variant and V-gene and J-gene trimming of TCR beta chains was found in a later genetic analysis and replicated in an independent cohort. Presence/absence analyses assumed roughly uniform sequencing depth across donors, an assumption that may not hold. Because HLA typing was missing for some donors at each locus, association tests included only the typed subset. The earlier analysis of 587 of the donors excluded 15 to 20 rarely observed V segments, including chromosome 9 orphons, because counts were too low. The classifier was reported to diagnose cytomegalovirus status with high specificity and sensitivity in both the original cohort and the validation cohort. A few of the identified cytomegalovirus-associated TCR beta chains were confirmed in vitro to be specific for cytomegalovirus antigens. Correlated functional status among segregating V segments might be attributable to linkage disequilibrium, but an unknown experimental factor could not be ruled out. A further reported finding was that TCR beta sequences accurately predicted the HLA-A and HLA-B alleles for most subjects in the first cohort. In the study, around 150 TCR beta chains were listed as associated with cytomegalovirus. In a later analysis, about 16,000 TCR beta sequences were associated with specific HLA alleles at a false discovery rate of 0.05.

Regarding this clone: Its specific antigen is unknown. Per-base quality was not reported, and no clone a single base away is much larger than it.

Library method: the immunoSEQ multiplex PCR assay. A mixture of 60 forward primers for TCR Vbeta segments and 13 reverse primers for TCR Jbeta segments was used in the multiplex PCR. The CDR3 region of rearranged TCR beta genes was amplified from genomic DNA by a multiplex PCR assay. Amplified TCR beta libraries were sequenced as 87-base-pair reads on the Illumina HiSeq System. In the original analysis: A later analysis tallied around 82 million unique TCR beta chains across the approximately 670 repertoires, and around 10 million of those chains were shared by two or more donors. Raw reads were error-corrected and collapsed into unique sequences with a nearest-neighbor algorithm that merged closely related sequences to remove PCR and sequencing errors. To assign V, D and J gene segments, CDR3 sequences were aligned to IMGT reference sequences. For a sequence to be retained, a match of at least six nucleotides was required to both a V gene segment and a J gene segment. Rearrangements were called productive when the CDR3 lacked stop codons and stayed in frame with V and J; all others were non-productive. CDR3 was defined according to IMGT convention as the region running from the second conserved V-encoded cysteine to the conserved J-encoded phenylalanine. The earlier analysis of 500 to 600 of the donors excluded sequences that lacked an unambiguous match to a single V gene segment. In an earlier analysis of some 590 of the donors, a V segment was called functional when productive rearrangements were above 56.7%, and segregating when the standard deviation between donors exceeded 5%. A statistical classification framework was developed to diagnose cytomegalovirus status using the catalog of TCR beta chain sequences. In a later analysis, TCR nucleotide sequences were compared against IMGT/GENE-DB human TR gene sequences so that V and J genes could be assigned. In a later analysis, CDR3 sequences and most-parsimonious VDJ recombination scenarios were assigned using the TCRdist pipeline. In a later analysis, every TCR beta chain was defined by the combination of its CDR3 amino acid sequence and its V-gene family, and reads without a unique V-gene family were dropped. As a way to deal with suspected cross-contamination and a sequencing artifact, a later analysis dropped 640 or so nucleotide sequences that were highly shared and had low generation probability. In a later analysis, a clonal expansion index was calculated for each public chain from normalized within-repertoire ranks of inferred template counts. In a later analysis, generation probabilities were computed with a VDJ recombination model fitted to out-of-frame rearrangements, and the resulting probabilities were checked against IGoR. In a later analysis, hypergeometric tests were used to score TCR-TCR, TCR-HLA and TCR-CMV co-occurrence, with a repertoire-size bias correction applied to TCR pairs. In a later analysis, false discovery rates were estimated by permuting HLA or CMV assignments 20 times. A later analysis grouped co-occurring TCRs with DBSCAN, adding TCRdist sequence similarity when clustering within HLA-allele-positive subsets. Co-occurrence clustering excluded repertoires with fewer than 30,000 or more than 120,000 public chains, plus five with anomalous nucleotide sharing. The clones in this table, taken by TCRdb from immuneACCESS, are in-frame only. Not every clone is retained; where verified, under half of the shortfall comes from an unresolved V gene, and the cause of the rest is unknown. V and J calls and clone size are as listed in that table; D and trimming were resolved from the DNA. Counted in this sample were 150,000 or so clones; roughly 79% of them appeared once. The ten largest clones represent just under 1% of the sample.

CDR1 and CDR2, looked up from the germline V gene (reference sequence), are LNHDA and SQIVND. Counted from cysteine to phenylalanine, this CDR3 has 14 amino acids. Only the CDR3 part of the read is kept: 42 bases, read in frame from the first base. The junction shows trimming of 1 base on V and 2 bases on J, plus 9 bases between the germline ends. The cohort comprised some 730 healthy bone marrow donors. At the time of sampling, all cohort members were nominally healthy, though unrecorded immune exposures were likely present. The donor was CMV seropositive and was included in the group of approximately 310 seropositive cohort members. A peripheral blood sample was collected from each donor, and TCR beta sequencing was performed on peripheral blood mononuclear cells. The Qiagen DNeasy Blood Extraction Kit was used to extract genomic DNA from the blood cell samples.

The sample comprised PBMCs. The V and J segments used are TRBV19 and TRBJ2-7, and the D gene may be TRBD1, 5 bases matching. This receptor was obtained from a woman in her 50s in good health and CMV-seropositive. CDR3 sequence: CASSIGQGTYEQYF. In nucleotides, the sequence is TGTGCCAGTAGTATAGGCCAGGGTACCTACGAGCAGTACTTC.